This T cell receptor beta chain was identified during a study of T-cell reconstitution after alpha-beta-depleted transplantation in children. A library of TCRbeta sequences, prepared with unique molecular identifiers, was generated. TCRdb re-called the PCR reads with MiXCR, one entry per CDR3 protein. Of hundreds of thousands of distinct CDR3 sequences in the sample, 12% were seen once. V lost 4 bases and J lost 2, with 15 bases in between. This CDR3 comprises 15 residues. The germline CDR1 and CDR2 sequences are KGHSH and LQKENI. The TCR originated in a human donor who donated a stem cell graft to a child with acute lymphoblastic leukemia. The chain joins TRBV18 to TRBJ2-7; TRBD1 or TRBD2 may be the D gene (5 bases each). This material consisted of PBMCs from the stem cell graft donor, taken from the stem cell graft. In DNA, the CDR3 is TGTGCCAGCTCACAAGGGACGGTGCCCCCCTACGAGCAGTACTTC. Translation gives CASSQGTVPPYEQYF. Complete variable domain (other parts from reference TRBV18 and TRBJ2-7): NAGVMQNPRHLVRRRGQEARLRCSPMKGHSHVYWYRQLPEEGLKFMVYLQKENIIDESGMPKERFSAEFPKEGPSILRIQQVVRGDSAAYFCASSQGTVPPYEQYFGPGTRLTVT.